These T cell receptor beta chains were read from a single sample in a study of blood T cell repertoires in COVID-19. Produced via immunoSEQ multiplex PCR; TCRdb's table is partial and in-frame only. The table shows 100,000 or so clones, with approximately 84% occurring only once. Sequencing input: peripheral blood. The source of these receptors is a man aged 40-50 years with active or convalescent COVID-19. Each CDR3 is given with its conserved first and last residue. D genes are given only for firm matches. The size entry is marked missing in some rows and otherwise reads once, few, many or a size class.

TRBV6-5	TRBD1	TRBJ2-7	NA	CASSRGGQGSYEQYF	TGTGCCAGCAGTCGGGGGGGACAGGGGTCCTACGAGCAGTACTTC
TRBV12-3/TRBV12-4	NA	TRBJ2-7	NA	CASSFGGYYEQYF	TGTGCCAGCAGTTTTGGAGGGTACTACGAGCAGTACTTC
TRBV6-5	TRBD1	TRBJ1-3	NA	CASSYDRAGNTIYF	TGTGCCAGCAGTTACGACAGGGCTGGAAACACCATATATTTT
TRBV30	NA	TRBJ1-6	NA	CAWSVMGGRGSPLHF	TGTGCCTGGAGTGTAATGGGGGGGAGAGGTTCACCCCTCCACTTT
TRBV25-1	NA	TRBJ1-4	NA	CASSADRLNEKLFF	TGTGCCAGCAGTGCCGACAGGCTAAATGAAAAACTGTTTTTT
TRBV7-2	TRBD2	TRBJ2-7	many	CASSIRSGGNEQYF	TGTGCCAGCAGCATACGGAGCGGGGGTAACGAGCAGTACTTC
TRBV7-2	TRBD2	TRBJ2-5	NA	CASSASGGGETQYF	TGTGCCAGCAGCGCTAGCGGGGGGGGAGAGACCCAGTACTTC
TRBV9	NA	TRBJ1-4	NA	CASSVDSRGEKLFF	TGTGCCAGCAGCGTAGATTCCAGGGGCGAAAAACTGTTTTTT
TRBV5-5	NA	TRBJ1-2	NA	CASSLGWGANYGYTF	TGTGCCAGCAGCTTGGGGTGGGGCGCCAACTATGGCTACACCTTC
TRBV6-1	NA	TRBJ1-3	NA	CASSEVATGNTIYF	TGTGCCAGCAGTGAAGTTGCGACTGGAAACACCATATATTTT
TRBV18	TRBD2	TRBJ2-5	NA	CASSPQRGRNQETQYF	TGTGCCAGCTCACCGCAGCGGGGGAGAAACCAAGAGACCCAGTACTTC
TRBV7-9	NA	TRBJ1-6	NA	CASSFRQDSYSPLHF	TGTGCCAGCAGCTTTCGGCAGGACAGCTATTCACCCCTCCACTTT
TRBV4-3	TRBD2	TRBJ2-1	NA	CASSRTGGGNEQFF	TGCGCCAGCAGCCGCACGGGGGGGGGCAATGAGCAGTTCTTC
TRBV27	NA	TRBJ2-5	NA	CASSPFSREDRKTQYF	TGTGCCAGCAGTCCCTTTTCCCGGGAAGATAGGAAGACCCAGTACTTC
TRBV3-1/TRBV3-2	TRBD2	TRBJ2-5	NA	CASSQVKAGTPDQETQYF	TGTGCCAGCAGCCAAGTGAAAGCGGGGACCCCCGACCAAGAGACCCAGTACTTC
TRBV5-4	TRBD1	TRBJ1-2	NA	CASSLEWTGDGYTF	TGTGCCAGCAGCTTGGAATGGACAGGGGACGGCTACACCTTC
TRBV28	NA	TRBJ2-7	NA	CASSPTGTYEQYF	TGTGCCAGCAGTCCGACAGGAACCTACGAGCAGTACTTC
TRBV15	TRBD1	TRBJ2-2	NA	CATSREQGGTGELFF	TGTGCCACCAGCAGAGAACAGGGGGGTACCGGGGAGCTGTTTTTT
TRBV27	NA	TRBJ1-6	NA	CASSFWGGIDF	TGTGCCAGCAGTTTTTGGGGGGGCATCGACTTT
TRBV6-5	NA	TRBJ2-7	NA	CAGTPSLAGVEQYF	TGTGCCGGCACCCCGAGCCTAGCAGGGGTCGAGCAGTACTTC
TRBV6-5	TRBD1	TRBJ2-7	once	CATRRGQGTGEQYF	TGTGCCACCCGTCGGGGACAGGGGACCGGCGAGCAGTACTTC
TRBV7-3	NA	TRBJ1-1	NA	CASSLMSGTEAFF	TGTGCCAGCAGCTTAATGTCCGGCACTGAAGCTTTCTTT
TRBV7-2	NA	TRBJ2-5	NA	CASTQSRTGGETQYF	TGTGCCAGCACCCAGTCCCGGACGGGCGGGGAGACCCAGTACTTC
TRBV6-6	TRBD1	TRBJ1-2	NA	CASRRGQGDVGYTF	TGTGCCAGCAGGAGGGGACAGGGGGATGTTGGCTACACCTTC
TRBV30	NA	TRBJ1-3	few	CAWSVRRGDGFSIYF	TGTGCCTGGAGTGTACGGAGGGGTGACGGCTTCTCCATATATTTT
TRBV5-4	NA	TRBJ2-5	once	CASSLDPGAGETQYF	TGTGCCAGCAGCTTGGACCCAGGGGCGGGAGAGACCCAGTACTTC
TRBV10-3	NA	TRBJ2-7	NA	CASRRGLTSYEQYF	TGTGCCAGCCGGCGGGGTCTTACGTCCTACGAGCAGTACTTC
TRBV4-1	TRBD1	TRBJ1-1	NA	CASSHRQGLSTEAFF	TGCGCCAGCAGTCATCGACAGGGGCTGAGCACTGAAGCTTTCTTT
TRBV6-2/TRBV6-3	TRBD1	TRBJ1-1	NA	CASSYSFDTLPGQGMRTEAFF	TGTGCCAGCAGTTACTCGTTTGACACTCTCCCGGGACAGGGGATGAGGACTGAAGCTTTCTTT
TRBV29-1	TRBD2	TRBJ2-1	NA	CSVEARRGGRDEQFF	TGCAGCGTTGAAGCTCGGCGGGGGGGCCGGGATGAGCAGTTCTTC
TRBV5-1	NA	TRBJ1-1	NA	CASSFEGANTEAFF	TGCGCCAGCAGCTTTGAAGGGGCGAACACTGAAGCTTTCTTT
TRBV15	NA	TRBJ1-5	NA	CATSMGGTFPNEPQHF	TGTGCCACCAGCATGGGGGGGACTTTCCCGAATGAGCCCCAGCATTTT
TRBV3-1/TRBV3-2	TRBD1	TRBJ2-3	NA	CASSRWTGGEDTQYF	TGTGCCAGCAGTCGGTGGACAGGGGGCGAAGATACGCAGTATTTT
TRBV7-9	TRBD1	TRBJ1-1	NA	CASSLARQGPAGTEAFF	TGTGCCAGCAGCTTAGCCCGACAGGGCCCTGCTGGAACTGAAGCTTTCTTT
TRBV6-4	NA	TRBJ2-2	NA	CASSAEASGELFF	TGTGCCAGCAGCGCCGAGGCTAGCGGGGAGCTGTTTTTT
TRBV9	TRBD1	TRBJ2-1	once	CASSQGVDPYNEQFF	TGTGCCAGCAGTCAGGGGGTCGATCCCTACAATGAGCAGTTCTTC
TRBV5-1	NA	TRBJ1-6	NA	CASSLAEATYNSPLHF	TGCGCCAGCAGCTTGGCCGAAGCCACTTATAATTCACCCCTCCACTTT
TRBV27	TRBD1	TRBJ2-5	NA	CASNDRGGETQYF	TGTGCCAGCAATGACAGGGGCGGGGAGACCCAGTACTTC
TRBV5-1	NA	TRBJ1-3	NA	CASSTGGTISGNTIYF	TGCGCCAGCAGCACGGGAGGGACGATCTCTGGAAACACCATATATTTT
TRBV5-8	NA	TRBJ2-1	NA	CASSLAGEAGQFF	TGTGCCAGCAGCTTGGCCGGGGAGGCAGGGCAGTTCTTC
TRBV10-3	NA	TRBJ2-6	NA	CAISESGRGTGANVLTF	TGTGCCATCAGTGAGTCGGGAAGGGGGACTGGGGCCAACGTCCTGACTTTC
TRBV5-4	NA	TRBJ2-3	NA	CASSWRDDTQYF	TGTGCCAGCAGCTGGAGGGACGATACGCAGTATTTT
TRBV5-1	NA	TRBJ2-7	NA	CASSLSGAPYEQYF	TGCGCCAGCAGCTTGTCAGGGGCCCCCTACGAGCAGTACTTC
TRBV9	NA	TRBJ2-5	NA	CASTGAGGETQYF	TGTGCCAGCACCGGAGCCGGGGGAGAGACCCAGTACTTC
TRBV30	NA	TRBJ1-1	few	CAWSPGDSEAFF	TGTGCCTGGAGTCCAGGGGATTCTGAAGCTTTCTTT
TRBV11-2	TRBD2	TRBJ2-7	once	CASSPGQPGLAHEQYF	TGTGCCAGCAGCCCAGGACAGCCGGGACTAGCGCACGAGCAGTACTTC
TRBV9	TRBD2	TRBJ2-5	NA	CASSPGTSGGILPTQYF	TGTGCCAGCAGCCCCGGGACTAGCGGGGGGATTCTTCCGACCCAGTACTTC
TRBV7-9	NA	TRBJ1-5	NA	CASSLAAGTNQPQHF	TGTGCCAGCAGCTTAGCGGCAGGTACCAATCAGCCCCAGCATTTT
TRBV19	NA	TRBJ2-5	NA	CASSTSYEETQYF	TGTGCCAGTAGTACTAGCTACGAAGAGACCCAGTACTTC
TRBV28	TRBD1	TRBJ2-1	NA	CASSRQGYNEQFF	TGTGCCAGCAGTCGACAGGGCTACAATGAGCAGTTCTTC
TRBV5-1	NA	TRBJ1-2	few	CASSLGGTYGYTF	TGCGCCAGCTCCCTCGGGGGTACCTATGGCTACACCTTC
TRBV30	NA	TRBJ2-3	NA	CAWTMTGSQYF	TGTGCCTGGACCATGACCGGGTCGCAGTATTTT
TRBV29-1	NA	TRBJ2-7	NA	CSVEFQGSPTYEQYF	TGCAGCGTTGAGTTTCAGGGGTCACCCACCTACGAGCAGTACTTC
TRBV18	TRBD1	TRBJ1-4	NA	CASSQLWQGDEKLFF	TGTGCCAGCTCACAGTTATGGCAGGGGGATGAAAAACTGTTTTTT
TRBV19	NA	TRBJ1-1	NA	CASSTPWPRNTEAFF	TGTGCCAGTAGTACCCCGTGGCCACGGAACACTGAAGCTTTCTTT
TRBV19	NA	TRBJ1-4	once	CASTGWGEYEKLFF	TGTGCCAGTACCGGCTGGGGAGAGTATGAAAAACTGTTTTTT
TRBV6-5	TRBD2	TRBJ2-3	NA	CASRDIAGGTDTQYF	TGTGCCAGCAGGGATATAGCGGGGGGGACAGATACGCAGTATTTT